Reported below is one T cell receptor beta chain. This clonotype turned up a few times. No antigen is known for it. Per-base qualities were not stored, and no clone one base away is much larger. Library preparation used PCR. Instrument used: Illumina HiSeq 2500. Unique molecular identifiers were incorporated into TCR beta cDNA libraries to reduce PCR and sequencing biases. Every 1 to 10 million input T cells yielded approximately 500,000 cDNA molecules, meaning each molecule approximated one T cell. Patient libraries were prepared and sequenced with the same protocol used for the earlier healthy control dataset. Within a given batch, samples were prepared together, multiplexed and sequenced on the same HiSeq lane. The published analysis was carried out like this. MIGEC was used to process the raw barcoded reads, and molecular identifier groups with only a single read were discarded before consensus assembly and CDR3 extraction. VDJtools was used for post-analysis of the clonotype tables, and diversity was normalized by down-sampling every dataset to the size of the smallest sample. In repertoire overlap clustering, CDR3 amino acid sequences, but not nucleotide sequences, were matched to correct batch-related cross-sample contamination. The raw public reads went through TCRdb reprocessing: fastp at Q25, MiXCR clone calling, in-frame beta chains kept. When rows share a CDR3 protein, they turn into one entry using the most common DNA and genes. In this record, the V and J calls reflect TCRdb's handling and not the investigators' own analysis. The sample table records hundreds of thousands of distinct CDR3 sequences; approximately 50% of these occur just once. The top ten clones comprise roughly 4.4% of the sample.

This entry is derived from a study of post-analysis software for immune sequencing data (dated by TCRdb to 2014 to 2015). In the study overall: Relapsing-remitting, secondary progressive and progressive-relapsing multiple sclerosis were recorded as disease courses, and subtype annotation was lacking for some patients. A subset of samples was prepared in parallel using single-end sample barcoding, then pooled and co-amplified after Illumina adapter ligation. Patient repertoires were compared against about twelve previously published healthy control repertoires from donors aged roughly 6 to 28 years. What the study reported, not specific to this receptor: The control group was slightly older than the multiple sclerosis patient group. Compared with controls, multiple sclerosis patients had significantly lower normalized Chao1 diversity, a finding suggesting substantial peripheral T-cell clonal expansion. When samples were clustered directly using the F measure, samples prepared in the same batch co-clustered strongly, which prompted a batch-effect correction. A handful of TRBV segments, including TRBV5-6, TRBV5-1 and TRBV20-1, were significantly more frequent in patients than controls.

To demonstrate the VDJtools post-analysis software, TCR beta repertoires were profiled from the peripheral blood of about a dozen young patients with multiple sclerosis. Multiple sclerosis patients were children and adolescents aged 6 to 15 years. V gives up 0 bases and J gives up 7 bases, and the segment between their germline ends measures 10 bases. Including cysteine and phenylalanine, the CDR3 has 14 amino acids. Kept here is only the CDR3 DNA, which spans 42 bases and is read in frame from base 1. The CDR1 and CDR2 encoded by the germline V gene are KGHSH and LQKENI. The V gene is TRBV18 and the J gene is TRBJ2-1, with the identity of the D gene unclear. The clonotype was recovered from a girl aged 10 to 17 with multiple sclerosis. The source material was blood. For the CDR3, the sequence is CASSPPNVKNEQFF. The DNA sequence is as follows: TGTGCCAGCTCACCACCTAACGTTAAGAATGAGCAGTTCTTC.